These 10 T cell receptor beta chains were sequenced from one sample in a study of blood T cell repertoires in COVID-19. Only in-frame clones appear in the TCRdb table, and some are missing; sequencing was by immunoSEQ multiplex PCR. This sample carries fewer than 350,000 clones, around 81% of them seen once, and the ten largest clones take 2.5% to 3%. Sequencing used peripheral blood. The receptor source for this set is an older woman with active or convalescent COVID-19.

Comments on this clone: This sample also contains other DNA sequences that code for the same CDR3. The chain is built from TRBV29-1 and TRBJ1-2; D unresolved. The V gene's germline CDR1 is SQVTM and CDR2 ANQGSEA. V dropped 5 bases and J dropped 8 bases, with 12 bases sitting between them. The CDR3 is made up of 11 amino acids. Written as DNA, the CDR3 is TGCAGCGTTCACGGCGCTAGAGGCTACACCTTC. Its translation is CSVHGARGYTF.

This CDR3 reads CASSQGSDSGNTIYF. CDR3 nucleotide sequence: TGTGCCAGCAGCCAAGGCTCAGACTCTGGAAACACCATATATTTT. The V and J genes are TRBV3-1 (or the pseudogene TRBV3-2) and TRBJ1-3, with D uncertain. The germline gives CDR1 LGHDT, CDR2 YNNKEL (reference sequence). The CDR3 loop spans 15 amino acids. Trimming left V 1 base short and J 0 bases short, with 7 bases between.

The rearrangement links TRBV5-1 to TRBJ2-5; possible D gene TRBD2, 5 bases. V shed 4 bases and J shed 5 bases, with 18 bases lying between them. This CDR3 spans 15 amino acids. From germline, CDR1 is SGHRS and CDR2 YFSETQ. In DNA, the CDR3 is TGCGCCAGCAGCCCACGGGTGCGGGCTGGGGAGACCCAGTACTTC. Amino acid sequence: CASSPRVRAGETQYF.

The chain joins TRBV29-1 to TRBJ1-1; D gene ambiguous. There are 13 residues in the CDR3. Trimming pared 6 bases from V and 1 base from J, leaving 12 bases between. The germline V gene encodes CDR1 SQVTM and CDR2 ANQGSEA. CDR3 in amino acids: CSVLRHQNTEAFF. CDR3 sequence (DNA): TGCAGCGTCCTGAGGCACCAGAACACTGAAGCTTTCTTT. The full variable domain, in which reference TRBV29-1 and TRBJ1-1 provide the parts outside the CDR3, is SAVISQKPSRDICQRGTSLTIQCQVDSQVTMMFWYRQQPGQSLTLIATANQGSEATYESGFVIDKFPISRPNLTFSTLTVSNMSPEDSSIYLCSVLRHQNTEAFFGQGTRLTVV.

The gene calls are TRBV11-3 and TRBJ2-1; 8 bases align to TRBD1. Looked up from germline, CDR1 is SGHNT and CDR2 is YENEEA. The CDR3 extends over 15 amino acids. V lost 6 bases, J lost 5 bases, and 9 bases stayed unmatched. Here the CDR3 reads CASSFGQGSHNEQFF. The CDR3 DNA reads TGTGCCAGCAGTTTCGGACAGGGTAGTCACAATGAGCAGTTCTTC.

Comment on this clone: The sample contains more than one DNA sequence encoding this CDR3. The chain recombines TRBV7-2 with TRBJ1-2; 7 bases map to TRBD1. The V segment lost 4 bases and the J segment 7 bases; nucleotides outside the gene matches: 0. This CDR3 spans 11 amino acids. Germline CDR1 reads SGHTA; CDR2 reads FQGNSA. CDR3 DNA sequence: TGTGCCAGCAGCTCAGGGGGTGGCTACACCTTC. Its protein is CASSSGGGYTF.

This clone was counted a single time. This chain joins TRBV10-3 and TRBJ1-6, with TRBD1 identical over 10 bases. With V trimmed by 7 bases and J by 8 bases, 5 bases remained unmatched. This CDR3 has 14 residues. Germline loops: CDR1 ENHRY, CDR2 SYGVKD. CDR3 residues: CAINPDRGDSPLHF. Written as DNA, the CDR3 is TGTGCCATCAACCCGGACAGGGGGGATTCACCCCTCCACTTT.

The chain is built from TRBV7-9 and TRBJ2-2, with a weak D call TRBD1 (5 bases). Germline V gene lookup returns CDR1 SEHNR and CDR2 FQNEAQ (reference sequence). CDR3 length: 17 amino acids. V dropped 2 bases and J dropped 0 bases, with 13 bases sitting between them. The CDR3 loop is CASSLTLTVANTGELFF. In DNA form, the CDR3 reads TGTGCCAGCAGCTTAACCCTGACAGTTGCGAACACCGGGGAGCTGTTTTTT.

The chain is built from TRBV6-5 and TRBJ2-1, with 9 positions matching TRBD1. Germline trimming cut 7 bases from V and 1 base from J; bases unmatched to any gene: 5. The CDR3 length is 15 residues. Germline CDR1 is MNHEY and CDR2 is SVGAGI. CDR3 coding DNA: TGTGCCAGCACCTCAGACAGGGGGTCCTACAATGAGCAGTTCTTC. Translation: CASTSDRGSYNEQFF.

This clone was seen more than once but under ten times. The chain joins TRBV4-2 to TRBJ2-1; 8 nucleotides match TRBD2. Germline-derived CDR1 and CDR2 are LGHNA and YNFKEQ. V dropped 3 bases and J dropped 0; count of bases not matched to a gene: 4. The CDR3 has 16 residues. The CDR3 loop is CASSQGLVSSYNEQFF. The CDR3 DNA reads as TGTGCCAGCAGCCAGGGACTAGTGAGCTCCTACAATGAGCAGTTCTTC.